Detailed here is one T cell receptor (beta chain). Its matching antigen is unknown. This record comes from a study of T cells after posttransplantation cyclophosphamide. The related graft donor's blood sample was taken on the day of bone marrow donation. Some clones are missing from TCRdb's copy, which holds only in-frame ones; the method was immunoSEQ multiplex PCR. Found here are more than 60,000 clones, 80% to 95% of them singletons; the top ten hold about 3%. The CDR3 spans 14 residues. The germline CDR1 and CDR2 sequences are MDHEN and SYDVKM. V dropped 5 bases and J dropped 1 base, with 12 bases sitting between them. Findings and caveats of the study: Recipient CMV seropositivity and CMV reactivation strongly tracked TRB clonality. Donor CD8+ memory clones often dominated recipient blood repertoires at later times.

This chain connects TRBV28 to TRBJ2-7; D may be TRBD1 or TRBD2 (5 bases each). Specimen: PBMCs. The source is a woman younger than 45 in good health and a related stem cell transplant donor. The CDR3, as DNA: TGTGCCAGCAGTCCGCGACAGCGGTCCTACGAGCAGTACTTC. Translating it yields CASSPRQRSYEQYF.